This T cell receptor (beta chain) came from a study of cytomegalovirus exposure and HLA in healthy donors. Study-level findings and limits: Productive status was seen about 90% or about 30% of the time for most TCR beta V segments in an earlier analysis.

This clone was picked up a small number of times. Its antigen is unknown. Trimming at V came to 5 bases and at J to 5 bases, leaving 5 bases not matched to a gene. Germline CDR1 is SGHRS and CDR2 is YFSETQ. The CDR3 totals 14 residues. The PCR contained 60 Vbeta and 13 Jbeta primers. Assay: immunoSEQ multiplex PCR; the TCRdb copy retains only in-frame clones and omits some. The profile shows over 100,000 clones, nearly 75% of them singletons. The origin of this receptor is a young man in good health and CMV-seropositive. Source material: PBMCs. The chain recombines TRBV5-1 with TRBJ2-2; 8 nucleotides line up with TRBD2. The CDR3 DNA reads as TGCGCCAGCAGAGGGACTAGTAGGACCGGGGAGCTGTTTTTT. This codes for CASRGTSRTGELFF. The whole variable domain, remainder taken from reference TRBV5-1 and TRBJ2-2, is KAGVTQTPRYLIKTRGQQVTLSCSPISGHRSVSWYQQTPGQGLQFLFEYFSETQRNKGNFPGRFSGRQFSNSRSEMNVSTLELGDSALYLCASRGTSRTGELFFGEGSRLTVL.